Listed here are 25 T cell receptor beta chains from one sample, sequenced in a study of blood T cell repertoires in COVID-19. Assay used: immunoSEQ multiplex PCR; TCRdb lists only in-frame clones, some missing. The table lists approximately 150,000 clones, 65% to 85% of them singletons, with around 5.3% in the top ten. The sample comprised PBMCs or T cells enriched from blood (not recorded which). The receptors originated from a woman between 35 and 50 years old with acute COVID-19.

The V and J genes are TRBV5-1 and TRBJ2-3; TRBD1 matches 9 bases. The CDR3 totals 14 residues. V gave up 2 bases and J gave up 6 bases; unmatched junction bases: 4. CDR1 is SGHRS, CDR2 YFSETQ, per germline. CDR3 nucleotide sequence: TGCGCCAGCAGCTTACAGGGGGCCAGGGATACGCAGTATTTT. This translates into CASSLQGARDTQYF.

The rearrangement joins TRBV24-1 to TRBJ2-1; 11 bases map to TRBD2. The V segment lost 8 bases and the J segment 7 bases; nucleotides outside the gene matches: 18. There are 18 residues in the CDR3. The germline V gene encodes CDR1 KGHDR and CDR2 SFDVKD. DNA for the CDR3: TGTGCCACCATTTTAGTAGCGGGAGGGCCAAAGCGGACTAATGAGCAGTTCTTC. It yields the protein CATILVAGGPKRTNEQFF.

The chain uses TRBV11-2 and TRBJ2-7; 8 bases are shared with TRBD1. The trim removed 4 bases at V and 1 base at J, leaving 6 bases unmatched. CDR1 and CDR2 (germline): SGHAT, FQNNGV. The CDR3 is made up of 15 amino acids. For the CDR3, the DNA is TGTGCCAGCAGCTACGGGACAGGCCGGTCCTACGAGCAGTACTTC. Its protein is CASSYGTGRSYEQYF. The full variable domain, completed using reference TRBV11-2 and TRBJ2-7, is EAGVAQSPRYKIIEKRQSVAFWCNPISGHATLYWYQQILGQGPKLLIQFQNNGVVDDSQLPKDRFSAERLKGVDSTLKIQPAKLEDSAVYLCASSYGTGRSYEQYFGPGTRLTVT.

The chain recombines TRBV30 with TRBJ2-3, with 9 nucleotides matching TRBD2. Trimming at V came to 3 bases and at J to 4 bases, leaving 8 bases not matched to a gene. The CDR3 covers 15 residues. Germline assignment: CDR1 GTSNPN and CDR2 SVGIG (reference sequence). The CDR3 is CAWSPLQRGADTQYF. The CDR3 nucleotides are TGTGCCTGGAGCCCACTCCAGCGGGGGGCAGATACGCAGTATTTT.

The chain employs TRBV9 and TRBJ2-2, with 7 bases identical to TRBD2. Per germline, CDR1 SGDLS and CDR2 YYNGEE. V lost 0 bases and J lost 1; bases outside the gene matches: 3. This CDR3 spans 16 amino acids. This CDR3 is CASSVDPGGNTGELFF. The CDR3 nucleotides are TGTGCCAGCAGCGTAGATCCGGGAGGGAACACCGGGGAGCTGTTTTTT.

This rearrangement joins TRBV19 to TRBJ2-1; 13 nucleotides line up with TRBD2. The CDR3 length is 16 residues. The V gene's germline CDR1 is LNHDA and CDR2 SQIVND (reference sequence). V shed 3 bases, J shed 10 bases, and the junction held 9 bases outside the gene matches. The CDR3 DNA reads TGTGCCAGTAGTATCCCAACTAGCGGGAGGGCCAGGGAGCAGTTCTTC. Protein sequence: CASSIPTSGRAREQFF.

The chain has TRBV3-1 (or the pseudogene TRBV3-2) and TRBJ1-4, with no clear D. Germline loops: CDR1 LGHDT, CDR2 YNNKEL (reference sequence). Trimming removed 5 bases at V and 7 bases at J, with 8 bases between. The CDR3 length is 12 residues. CDR3 region: CASSYRGEKLFF. CDR3 sequence (DNA): TGTGCCAGCAGCTATAGAGGTGAAAAACTGTTTTTT.

The chain joins TRBV18 to TRBJ1-4, with a possible D match to TRBD1 (6 bases). The CDR3 runs to 13 residues. V lost 4 bases and J 8 bases, leaving 11 bases between the germline ends. Germline V CDR1 and CDR2: KGHSH, LQKENI. As DNA, the CDR3 is TGTGCCAGCTCACGAGGTCAGGGGGAAAAACTGTTTTTT. Translated, it gives CASSRGQGEKLFF. The variable domain in full, completed from reference TRBV18 and TRBJ1-4, reads NAGVMQNPRHLVRRRGQEARLRCSPMKGHSHVYWYRQLPEEGLKFMVYLQKENIIDESGMPKERFSAEFPKEGPSILRIQQVVRGDSAAYFCASSRGQGEKLFFGSGTQLSVL.

V is TRBV5-4 and J is TRBJ1-3, with D possibly being TRBD1 (5 bases). Germline-derived CDR1 and CDR2 are SGHNT and YYREEE (reference sequence). Trimming took off 4 bases at V and 0 bases at J, with 11 bases between the two ends. The CDR3 is 15 residues long. This CDR3 is CASSLGQASGNTIYF. In DNA, the CDR3 is TGTGCCAGCAGCCTGGGGCAGGCCTCTGGAAACACCATATATTTT.

The chain has TRBV5-6 and TRBJ1-3; tentatively, D is TRBD1 (6 bases). The germline gives CDR1 SGHDT, CDR2 YYEEEE. The CDR3 has 16 amino acids. Trimming removed 4 bases from V and 6 bases from J, with 20 bases in between. The CDR3 spells CASSEYRERTENTIYF. The CDR3 DNA sequence: TGTGCCAGCAGCGAGTACAGGGAGAGGACGGAAAACACCATATATTTT.

This chain connects TRBV5-1 to TRBJ2-7, with D tentatively TRBD2 (5 bases). Germline V lookup: CDR1 SGHRS, CDR2 YFSETQ. This CDR3 has 13 residues. V lost 0 bases and J 3 bases, leaving 7 bases between the germline ends. The CDR3 here is CASSLDGIYEQYF. Here the CDR3 DNA reads TGCGCCAGCAGCTTGGACGGGATCTACGAGCAGTACTTC.

The sample holds one count of this clone. This chain links TRBV7-2 with TRBJ2-7; 12 bases fit TRBD2. V lost 5 bases to trimming and J lost 4 bases; unmatched junction nucleotides: 9. The CDR3 contains 16 residues. Germline CDR1 and CDR2: SGHTA and FQGNSA. The CDR3 nucleotides are TGTGCCAGCAGCACCAGACTAGCGGGAGATCGGTACGAGCAGTACTTC. Translated, it gives CASSTRLAGDRYEQYF.

V gene TRBV10-3 combines with J gene TRBJ2-3; perhaps TRBD1 as D (5 bases). Trimming left V 5 bases short and J 5 bases short, with 14 bases between. Germline V gene sequence: CDR1 ENHRY, CDR2 SYGVKD. This CDR3 contains 14 residues. CDR3 nucleotides: TGTGCCATCAGTTCGGAGCAGGGTGGAGATACGCAGTATTTT. This gives the protein CAISSEQGGDTQYF.

On this clone itself: The junction does not match germline at one end; this may be a read error. The chain recombines TRBV7-7 with TRBJ2-1, with 11 nucleotides matching TRBD2. Germline assignment: CDR1 SSHAT and CDR2 FNYEAQ (reference sequence). The CDR3 extends over 14 amino acids. Here the CDR3 reads CASSPGLAVNEQFF. The CDR3 DNA reads TGTGCTAGCAGCCCGGGACTAGCGGTCAATGAGCAGTTCTTC.

The chain couples TRBV6-5 to TRBJ1-2; 10 nucleotides match TRBD1. The CDR3 extends over 14 amino acids. Per germline, CDR1 MNHEY and CDR2 SVGAGI. V lost 6 bases, J lost 4 bases, and 5 bases stayed unmatched. This chain's CDR3 is CASRATGGSYGYTF. CDR3 in DNA: TGTGCCAGCAGAGCGACAGGGGGCAGCTATGGCTACACCTTC.

This chain links TRBV5-8 with TRBJ2-3; D unresolved. The V gene lost 0 bases and the J gene lost 0 bases, with 2 bases spanning the gap. The germline gives CDR1 SGHTS, CDR2 YDEGEE. The CDR3 extends over 13 amino acids. The CDR3 loop is CASSLASTDTQYF. CDR3 bases: TGTGCCAGCAGCTTGGCGAGCACAGATACGCAGTATTTT.

This chain connects TRBV28 to TRBJ1-2; 10 positions agree with TRBD1. Germline lookup yields CDR1 MDHEN and CDR2 SYDVKM. CDR3 length: 14 amino acids. Trimming at V came to 3 bases and at J to 7 bases, leaving 5 bases not matched to a gene. CDR3 sequence reads: CASSFSGTGVGYTF. The CDR3, as DNA: TGTGCCAGCAGTTTTTCGGGGACAGGGGTTGGCTACACCTTC.

Only one count was recorded for this clone. The chain joins TRBV5-5 to TRBJ2-5; no firm D call. The ends were cut back, 4 bases at V and 5 bases at J, with 6 bases in the middle. The V gene's germline CDR1 is SGHKS and CDR2 YYEKEE (reference sequence). The CDR3 loop spans 11 amino acids. CDR3 DNA: TGTGCCAGCAGCCTAGTTGAGACCCAGTACTTC. It translates to CASSLVETQYF.

This clone has only one observation. In DNA, the CDR3 is TGTGCCAGTTCCCCACAAGGGGCCGGGGAGCTGTTTTTT. Amino acid sequence: CASSPQGAGELFF. This chain links TRBV19 with TRBJ2-2; the D gene is possibly TRBD1 (5 bases). V gave up 8 bases and J gave up 6 bases, with 13 bases separating them. The CDR3 is made up of 13 amino acids. The V gene's germline CDR1 is LNHDA and CDR2 SQIVND (reference sequence). Based on the CDR3 plus reference TRBV19 and TRBJ2-2, the full variable domain is DGGITQSPKYLFRKEGQNVTLSCEQNLNHDAMYWYRQDPGQGLRLIYYSQIVNDFQKGDIAEGYSVSREKKESFPLTVTSAQKNPTAFYLCASSPQGAGELFFGEGSRLTVL.

The CDR3 spells CASSLGSGSGNTIYF. The CDR3 DNA reads as TGTGCCAGCAGCCTAGGGTCAGGGTCTGGAAACACCATATATTTT. The chain has TRBV7-8 and TRBJ1-3; a weak D match, TRBD1 (5 bases). V lost 5 bases, J lost 1 base, and 12 bases lay in between. This CDR3 region has 15 residues. Germline CDR1 SGHVS, CDR2 FQNEAQ.

This clone came up many times. The V gene is TRBV19, the J gene TRBJ2-1, with 10 bases that match TRBD2. Germline CDR1 is LNHDA and CDR2 is SQIVND (reference sequence). The CDR3 runs to 20 residues. V trimming: 3 bases; J trimming: 5 bases; junction bases outside the gene matches: 19. In DNA form, the CDR3 reads TGTGCCAGTAGTATTCGGGCTAGCGGGAGCGGTAAGGCCCAAAACAATGAGCAGTTCTTC. As protein: CASSIRASGSGKAQNNEQFF. The full variable domain, with the rest looked up from reference TRBV19 and TRBJ2-1, is DGGITQSPKYLFRKEGQNVTLSCEQNLNHDAMYWYRQDPGQGLRLIYYSQIVNDFQKGDIAEGYSVSREKKESFPLTVTSAQKNPTAFYLCASSIRASGSGKAQNNEQFFGPGTRLTVL.

The V and J genes are TRBV29-1 and TRBJ1-2; the D gene is possibly TRBD1 (6 bases). Per the germline V gene, CDR1 is SQVTM and CDR2 is ANQGSEA. The CDR3 has 13 amino acids. V was shortened by 7 bases and J by 6 bases, with 18 bases between the two germline ends. DNA of the CDR3: TGCAGCGCTATGGACAGAGGCTACGATGGCTACACCTTC. It specifies CSAMDRGYDGYTF.

V is TRBV29-1 and J is TRBJ2-1; 10 bases agree with TRBD2. CDR3 size: 16 residues. Germline trimming cut 7 bases from V and 7 bases from J; bases unmatched to any gene: 16. CDR1 is SQVTM and CDR2 is ANQGSEA in the germline V gene. The CDR3 loop reads CSDLLLGSGRLNEQFF. Written as DNA, the CDR3 is TGCAGCGACCTCCTTTTGGGTAGCGGGAGGTTGAATGAGCAGTTCTTC.

This clone is a singleton in its sample. The chain is built from TRBV27 and TRBJ2-1; TRBD1 matches at 7 bases. V shed 5 bases, J shed 6 bases, and the junction held 10 bases outside the gene matches. The CDR3 has 15 residues. CDR1 and CDR2 from the germline V gene are MNHEY and SMNVEV (reference sequence). Here the CDR3 DNA reads TGTGCCAGCAGTGAACTTACAGGGGCCGGCAATGAGCAGTTCTTC. Translating gives CASSELTGAGNEQFF.

The chain links TRBV7-9 to TRBJ1-1; tentatively, D is TRBD1 (5 bases). The CDR3 covers 15 residues. In germline, CDR1 is SEHNR, CDR2 FQNEAQ (reference sequence). V lost 5 bases and J lost 0, with 13 bases in between. CDR3 loop: CASSQGIGMNTEAFF. CDR3 nucleotide sequence: TGTGCCAGCAGCCAGGGAATAGGAATGAACACTGAAGCTTTCTTT.